This T cell receptor beta chain was captured in a study of PD-L1 blockade in urothelial cancer. About the study: Researchers found blood samples held a median of approximately 150,000 T cells. General observations from the study: Those with durable benefit had larger increases in tumor-associated blood clones at 3 weeks.

Patients had urothelial carcinoma that was locally advanced or metastatic. Germline CDR1 reads SGHDN; CDR2 reads FVKESK. Trimming pared 0 bases from V and 4 bases from J, leaving 13 bases between. The CDR3 contains 15 residues. In each PCR, synthetic TCR analog templates were spiked in. This table comes from immunoSEQ multiplex PCR, and its TCRdb copy is limited to in-frame clones, with some not included. The top ten hold 15% to 20% of the sample, which has around 40,000 clones, approximately 82% seen once. Regarding this clone: The antigen is not known.

This sequence was found in a man in his 60s with urothelial cancer. Sequences were derived from PBMCs, sampled around atezolizumab (anti-PD-L1) treatment. The V gene is TRBV14, the J gene TRBJ2-7; weak D call: TRBD2 (5 bases). The chain's CDR3 is CASSQDRQTMYEQYF. The CDR3 coding sequence is TGTGCCAGCAGCCAAGATAGGCAGACTATGTACGAGCAGTACTTC.